This TCR beta chain was observed in a study of blood T cell repertoires in COVID-19. Study summary: Material from acute and convalescent COVID-19 was sourced from the United States, Italy and Spain. From T cells, B-cell-depleted T cells, or PBMCs came the material, which was cDNA or gDNA.

In the original workflow: Amplified reference gene primers provided the basis for estimating nucleated cell counts. Here immunoSEQ multiplex PCR was the method, and the copy in TCRdb shows in-frame clones only, minus some. Clone size and the V and J calls come from that table; the DNA yielded D and trimming. Of fewer than 300,000 clones listed, approximately 82% are singletons. The ends lost 4 bases at V and 7 bases at J; junction bases unmatched: 14. Germline CDR1 is ENHRY and CDR2 is SYGVKD. The CDR3 length is 17 residues. This clone was seen just once. The sample comprised peripheral blood. This sequence joins TRBV10-3 and TRBJ2-1; the match to TRBD2 covers 9 bases. The clonotype was recovered from a woman younger than 35 with acute or convalescent COVID-19. Here the CDR3 reads CAISGGSREGPQNEQFF. For the CDR3, the DNA is TGTGCCATCAGTGGGGGATCGCGGGAGGGCCCTCAGAATGAGCAGTTCTTC.